The 7 T cell receptor beta chains below all came from one sample that was sequenced in a study of blood T cell repertoires in COVID-19. The table came from immunoSEQ multiplex PCR; TCRdb's copy has only in-frame clones and leaves some out. The sample records about 150,000 clones, roughly 93% being singletons. The sample consisted of peripheral blood. These receptors all stem from a man aged 18 to 35 with COVID-19, enrolled during active disease.

This clone was observed once. The rearrangement joins TRBV4-3 to TRBJ2-7; TRBD2 matches at 8 bases. The germline V gene has CDR1 LGHNA and CDR2 YSLEER. V was pared by 0 bases and J by 2 bases, with 9 bases of the junction left unmatched. This CDR3 has 17 amino acids. In DNA, the CDR3 is TGCGCCAGCAGCCAAGATCAAGCGGGGCGGGGGGCCTACGAGCAGTACTTC. Protein product: CASSQDQAGRGAYEQYF.

The gene calls are TRBV29-1 and TRBJ2-7; weak D call: TRBD2 (7 bases). The germline V and J ends were trimmed by 6 bases and 2 bases, with 17 bases remaining between them. Germline CDR1 reads SQVTM; CDR2 reads ANQGSEA. There are 14 residues in the CDR3. The CDR3 nucleotides read TGCAGCGTCGCCCTGGGGGGGCGAACCTACGAGCAGTACTTC. Residues: CSVALGGRTYEQYF.

The chain carries TRBV4-3 and TRBJ1-3, with D unresolved. Germline CDR1 and CDR2: LGHNA and YSLEER. The V end was cut by 1 base, the J end by 3 bases, with 10 bases between. The CDR3 has 15 residues. This chain's CDR3 is CASSQVVGHGNTIYF. Here the CDR3 DNA reads TGCGCCAGCAGCCAAGTTGTTGGGCATGGAAACACCATATATTTT.

DNA for the CDR3: TGTGCCAGCAGCCCACAACCCACGGGGGAGCAGTACTTC. Translating gives CASSPQPTGEQYF. This rearrangement joins TRBV14 to TRBJ2-7, with a possible D match to TRBD2 (5 bases). The CDR3 runs 13 residues. Germline lookup yields CDR1 SGHDN and CDR2 FVKESK. Deletions cut 4 bases from V and 7 bases from J, with 14 bases between.

The rearrangement joins TRBV28 to TRBJ2-1; 13 bases agree with TRBD2. Germline assignment: CDR1 MDHEN and CDR2 SYDVKM. There are 15 residues in the CDR3. J was trimmed by 7 bases and V by 6 bases; bases with no gene match: 6. Here the CDR3 DNA reads TGTGCCAGCAGCCCCCCGGGACTAGCGGGGAATGAGCAGTTCTTC. This gives the protein CASSPPGLAGNEQFF.

The chain employs TRBV9 and TRBJ1-2; 9 nucleotides match TRBD1. V lost 4 bases to trimming and J lost 5 bases; unmatched junction nucleotides: 6. The CDR3 spans 14 residues. Looked up from germline, CDR1 is SGDLS and CDR2 is YYNGEE. CDR3 bases: TGTGCCAGCAGCCGAACAGGGGGCGGTTATGGCTACACCTTC. Protein product: CASSRTGGGYGYTF.

The chain recombines TRBV6-5 with TRBJ2-1; TRBD1 is a possible D gene (6 bases). Germline loops: CDR1 MNHEY, CDR2 SVGAGI. The CDR3 spans 14 residues. Deletions cut 8 bases from V and 2 bases from J, with 13 bases between. The CDR3 DNA sequence: TGTGCCAGCTTCCTGGACAGTCCCTACAATGAGCAGTTCTTC. It is translated as CASFLDSPYNEQFF.